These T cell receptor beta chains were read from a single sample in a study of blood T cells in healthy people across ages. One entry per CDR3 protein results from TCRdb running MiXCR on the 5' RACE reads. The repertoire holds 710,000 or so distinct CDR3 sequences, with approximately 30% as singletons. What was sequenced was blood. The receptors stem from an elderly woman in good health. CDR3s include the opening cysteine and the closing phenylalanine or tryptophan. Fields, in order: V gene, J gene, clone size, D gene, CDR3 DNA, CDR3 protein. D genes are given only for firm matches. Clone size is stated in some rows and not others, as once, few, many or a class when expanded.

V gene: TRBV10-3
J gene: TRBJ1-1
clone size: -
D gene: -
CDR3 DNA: TGTGCCATCAGTGGGGCCTTAAGTGGGGGTGAAGCTTTCTTT
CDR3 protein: CAISGALSGGEAFF

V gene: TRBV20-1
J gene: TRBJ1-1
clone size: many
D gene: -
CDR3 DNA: TGCAGTGCTAGAAGCACAGGGACCATGAACACTGAAGCTTTCTTT
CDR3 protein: CSARSTGTMNTEAFF

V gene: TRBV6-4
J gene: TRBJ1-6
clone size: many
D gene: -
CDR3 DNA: TGTGCCAGCAGTGCCTCAACCGGGGGTAATTCACCCCTCCACTTT
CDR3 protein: CASSASTGGNSPLHF

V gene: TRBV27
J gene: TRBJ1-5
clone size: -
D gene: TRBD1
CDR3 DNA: TGTGCCAGCAGTTTGAAGGGGGCAGGCCAGCCCCAGCATTTT
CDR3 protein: CASSLKGAGQPQHF

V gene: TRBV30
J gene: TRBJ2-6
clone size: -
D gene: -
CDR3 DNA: TGTGCCTGGAGTCTGGGTTTGGGGGCCAACGTCCTGACTTTC
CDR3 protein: CAWSLGLGANVLTF

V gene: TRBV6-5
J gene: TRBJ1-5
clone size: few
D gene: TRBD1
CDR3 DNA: TGTGCCAGCAGTTACTCAACAGGGGGTCAGCCCCAGCATTTT
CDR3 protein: CASSYSTGGQPQHF

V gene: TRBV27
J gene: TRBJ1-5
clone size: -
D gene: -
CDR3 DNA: TGTGCCAGCAGTTCCCCAGGGGCTAACAATCAGCCCCAGCATTTT
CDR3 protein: CASSSPGANNQPQHF

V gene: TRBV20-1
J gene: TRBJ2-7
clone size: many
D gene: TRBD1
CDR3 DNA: TGCAGTGCTAGAGACCTGTTCCATGGACAGGGAAACTCCTACGAGCAGTACTTC
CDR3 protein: CSARDLFHGQGNSYEQYF

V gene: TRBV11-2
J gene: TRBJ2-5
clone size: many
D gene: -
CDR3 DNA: TGTGCCAGCAGCTCCCGGGGAGGTAAACACCAAGAGACCCAGTACTTC
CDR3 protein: CASSSRGGKHQETQYF

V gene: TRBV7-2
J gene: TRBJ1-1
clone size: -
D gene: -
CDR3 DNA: TGTGCCAGCAGTCCTCTGACAGGAAAAACTGAAGCTTTCTTT
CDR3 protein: CASSPLTGKTEAFF

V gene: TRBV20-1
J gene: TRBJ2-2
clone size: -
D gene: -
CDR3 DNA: TGCAGTGCTAGTGGGCAGGGAGCCACCGGGGAGCTGTTTTTT
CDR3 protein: CSASGQGATGELFF

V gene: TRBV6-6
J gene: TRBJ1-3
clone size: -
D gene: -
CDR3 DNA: TGTGCCAGCTATGGGGGGGTATACTCTGGAAACACCATATATTTT
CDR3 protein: CASYGGVYSGNTIYF

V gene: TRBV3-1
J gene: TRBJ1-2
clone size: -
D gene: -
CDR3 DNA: TGTGCCAGCAGCCAAGCGGCAGGGGAAAACTATGGCTACACCTTC
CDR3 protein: CASSQAAGENYGYTF

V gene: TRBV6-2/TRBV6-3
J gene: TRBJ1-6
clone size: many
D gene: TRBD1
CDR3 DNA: TGTGCCAGCAGCCAAAGGACAGGGGCGGTCGGTTCACCCCTCCACTTT
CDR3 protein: CASSQRTGAVGSPLHF

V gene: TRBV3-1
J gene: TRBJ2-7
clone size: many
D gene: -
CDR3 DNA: TGTGCCAGCAGCCAACTGAACTCCTACGAGCAGTACTTC
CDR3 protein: CASSQLNSYEQYF

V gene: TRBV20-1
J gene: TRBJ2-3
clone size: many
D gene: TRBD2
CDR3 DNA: TGCAGTGCTAGCCCCGGCCTCGATAGCGGGGCGGGCACAGATACGCAGTATTTT
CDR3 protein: CSASPGLDSGAGTDTQYF

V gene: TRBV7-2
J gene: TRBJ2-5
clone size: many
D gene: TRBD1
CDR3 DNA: TGTGCCAGCAGCTTCCTGGGACAGGGGAGGACTGAGACCCAGTACTTC
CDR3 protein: CASSFLGQGRTETQYF

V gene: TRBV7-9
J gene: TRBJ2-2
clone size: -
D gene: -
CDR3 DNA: TGTGCCAGCAACACGGACAGATTAACCGGGGAGCTGTTTTTT
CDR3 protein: CASNTDRLTGELFF

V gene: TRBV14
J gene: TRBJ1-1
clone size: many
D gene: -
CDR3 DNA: TGTGCCAGCAGCCGCGTCCCTGCAGAGGGTGAAGCTTTCTTT
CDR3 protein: CASSRVPAEGEAFF

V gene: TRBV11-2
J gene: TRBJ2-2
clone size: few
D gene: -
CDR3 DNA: TGTGCCAGCAGCCCTGACCGGGGGGCCGGCGGGGAGCTGTTTTTT
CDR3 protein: CASSPDRGAGGELFF

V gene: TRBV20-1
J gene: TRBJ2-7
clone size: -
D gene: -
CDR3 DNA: TGCAGTGTTAAGGCAGGCCCTCTCCCCGAGCAGTACTTC
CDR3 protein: CSVKAGPLPEQYF

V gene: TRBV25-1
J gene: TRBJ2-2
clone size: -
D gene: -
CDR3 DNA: TGTGCCAGCAGTGACTCAAACACCGGGGAGCTGTTTTTT
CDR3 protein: CASSDSNTGELFF

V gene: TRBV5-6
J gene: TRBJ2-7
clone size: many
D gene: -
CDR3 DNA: TGTGCCAGCAGCTTGCGACAGCGTTACGAGCAGTACTTC
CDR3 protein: CASSLRQRYEQYF

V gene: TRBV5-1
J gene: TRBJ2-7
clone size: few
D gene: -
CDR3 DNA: TGCGCCAGCAGCTTGGGGGGCTGGGACAACCGCTACAATGAGCAGTACTTC
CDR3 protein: CASSLGGWDNRYNEQYF

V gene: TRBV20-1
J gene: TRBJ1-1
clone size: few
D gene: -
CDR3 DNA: TGCAGTGCTAGAGCCCCCGGGCCTAACACTGAAGCTTTCTTT
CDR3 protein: CSARAPGPNTEAFF

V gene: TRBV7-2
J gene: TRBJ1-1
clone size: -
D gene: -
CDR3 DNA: TGTGCCAGCAGCCTACTCCGAACAGGGAGAAACACTGAAGCTTTCTTT
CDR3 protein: CASSLLRTGRNTEAFF

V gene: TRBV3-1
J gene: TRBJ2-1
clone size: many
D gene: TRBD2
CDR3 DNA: TGTGCCAGCAGCCAAGTCCTAGCGGGGGGATCCTACAATGAGCAGTTCTTC
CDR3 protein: CASSQVLAGGSYNEQFF

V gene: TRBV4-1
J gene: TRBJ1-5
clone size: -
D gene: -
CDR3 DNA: TGCGCCAGCAGCCAAGATCTGAGTCAGCCCCAGCATTTT
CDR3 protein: CASSQDLSQPQHF

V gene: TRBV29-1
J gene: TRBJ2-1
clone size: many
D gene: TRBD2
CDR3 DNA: TGCAGCGTTGACGGCGGGGGGTCACGGGGGCAGTTCTTC
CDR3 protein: CSVDGGGSRGQFF

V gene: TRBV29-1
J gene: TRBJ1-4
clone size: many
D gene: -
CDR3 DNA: TGCAGCGTTGACGAGGCGGGTGAAAAACTGTTTTTT
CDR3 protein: CSVDEAGEKLFF

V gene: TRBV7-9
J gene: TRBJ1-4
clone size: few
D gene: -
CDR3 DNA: TGTGCCAGCAGCTTAAGGTTCCGGGACGAAAAACTGTTTTTT
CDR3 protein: CASSLRFRDEKLFF

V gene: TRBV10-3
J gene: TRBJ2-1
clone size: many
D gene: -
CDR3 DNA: TGTGCCATCAGTGAGTCGAGTGGGCCGGACTATGAGCAGTTCTTC
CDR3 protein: CAISESSGPDYEQFF

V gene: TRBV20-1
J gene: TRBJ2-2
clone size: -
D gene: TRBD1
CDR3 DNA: TGCAGTGCCTCACAGGGGGCATCCCCTACCCGGGAGCTGTTTTTT
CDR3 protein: CSASQGASPTRELFF

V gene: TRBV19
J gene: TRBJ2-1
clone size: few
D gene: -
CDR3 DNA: TGTGCCAGTAGTCTCGCGCAGGAGCAGTTCTTC
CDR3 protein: CASSLAQEQFF

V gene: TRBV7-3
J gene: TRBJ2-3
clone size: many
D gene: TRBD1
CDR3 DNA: TGTGCCAGCAGCTTAGACAGGGGGAATAGAGATACGCAGTATTTT
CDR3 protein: CASSLDRGNRDTQYF

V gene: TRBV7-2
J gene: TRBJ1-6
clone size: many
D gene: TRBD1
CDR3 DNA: TGTGCCAGCAGGACAGGGGGTAATTCACCCCTCCACTTT
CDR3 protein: CASRTGGNSPLHF

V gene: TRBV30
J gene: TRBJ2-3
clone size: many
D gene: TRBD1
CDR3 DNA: TGTGCCTGGAGTGTACGGACAGGGAGCTTCACAGATACGCAGTATTTT
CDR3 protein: CAWSVRTGSFTDTQYF

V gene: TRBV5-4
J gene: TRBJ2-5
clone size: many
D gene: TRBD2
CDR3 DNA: TGTGCCAGCAGTCGGACTAGCGCCCAGGAGACCCAGTACTTC
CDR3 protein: CASSRTSAQETQYF

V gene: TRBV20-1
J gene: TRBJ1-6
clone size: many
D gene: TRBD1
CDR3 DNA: TGCAGTGCTAGCCCCAGGGGGGCGAATTCACCCCTCCACTTT
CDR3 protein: CSASPRGANSPLHF